Listed below are T cell receptor beta chains from one sample, sequenced in a study of cytomegalovirus exposure and HLA in healthy donors. Produced via immunoSEQ multiplex PCR; TCRdb's table is partial and in-frame only. This sample's table reports around 130,000 clones. Sequencing was carried out using PBMCs. These receptors were taken from a woman in her forties in good health and CMV-seronegative. The CDR3 runs from the conserved cysteine through the conserved F or W. D genes are given only for firm matches. Part of the rows lack a size; the others show once, few, many or a class for expanded clones.

D gene: NA; V gene: TRBV4-1; clone size: NA; J gene: TRBJ1-2; CDR3 protein: CASSHTGNDYGYTF; CDR3 DNA: TGCGCCAGCAGCCACACGGGGAACGACTATGGCTACACCTTC
D gene: NA; V gene: TRBV21-1; clone size: NA; J gene: TRBJ2-1; CDR3 protein: CASSKGQGYNEQFF; CDR3 DNA: TGTGCCAGCAGCAAAGGACAGGGGTACAATGAGCAGTTCTTC
D gene: NA; V gene: TRBV4-2; clone size: NA; J gene: TRBJ1-3; CDR3 protein: CASSQELQGFSGNTIYF; CDR3 DNA: TGTGCCAGCAGCCAAGAGCTCCAGGGCTTCTCTGGAAACACCATATATTTT
D gene: NA; V gene: TRBV29-1; clone size: NA; J gene: TRBJ2-7; CDR3 protein: CSVAGALSSYEQYF; CDR3 DNA: TGCAGCGTTGCTGGGGCTCTGAGCTCCTACGAGCAGTACTTC
D gene: NA; V gene: TRBV7-2; clone size: NA; J gene: TRBJ1-1; CDR3 protein: CASSLVGGVTEAFF; CDR3 DNA: TGTGCCAGCAGCTTAGTAGGGGGGGTCACTGAAGCTTTCTTT
D gene: NA; V gene: TRBV7-9; clone size: NA; J gene: TRBJ1-1; CDR3 protein: CASSPRSVTGMNTEAFF; CDR3 DNA: TGTGCCAGCAGCCCCCGATCTGTGACAGGAATGAACACTGAAGCTTTCTTT
D gene: TRBD1; V gene: TRBV4-2; clone size: NA; J gene: TRBJ1-1; CDR3 protein: CASSQERARDRGVNTEAFF; CDR3 DNA: TGTGCCAGCAGCCAAGAGAGGGCCCGGGACAGGGGCGTGAACACTGAAGCTTTCTTT
D gene: NA; V gene: TRBV29-1; clone size: NA; J gene: TRBJ2-2; CDR3 protein: CSVGVEVWPGELFF; CDR3 DNA: TGCAGCGTTGGGGTAGAGGTCTGGCCCGGGGAGCTGTTTTTT
D gene: TRBD1; V gene: TRBV5-1; clone size: NA; J gene: TRBJ2-5; CDR3 protein: CASSMGQGEETQYF; CDR3 DNA: TGCGCCAGCAGCATGGGACAGGGTGAAGAGACCCAGTACTTC
D gene: NA; V gene: TRBV4-1; clone size: NA; J gene: TRBJ2-1; CDR3 protein: CASSRTEAYNEQFF; CDR3 DNA: TGCGCCAGCAGCCGTACCGAGGCCTACAATGAGCAGTTCTTC
D gene: NA; V gene: TRBV9; clone size: NA; J gene: TRBJ1-1; CDR3 protein: CASSGPGHKNTEAFF; CDR3 DNA: TGTGCCAGCAGCGGTCCGGGACACAAAAACACTGAAGCTTTCTTT
D gene: NA; V gene: TRBV7-9; clone size: NA; J gene: TRBJ1-1; CDR3 protein: CASSPDRTNTEAFF; CDR3 DNA: TGTGCCAGCAGCCCAGACAGAACTAACACTGAAGCTTTCTTT
D gene: NA; V gene: TRBV4-3; clone size: NA; J gene: TRBJ1-5; CDR3 protein: CASSQDLGGVSQPQHF; CDR3 DNA: TGCGCCAGCAGCCAAGATCTCGGGGGGGTTAGCCAGCCCCAGCATTTT
D gene: NA; V gene: TRBV5-1; clone size: NA; J gene: TRBJ1-2; CDR3 protein: CASSGSPRVYGYTF; CDR3 DNA: TGCGCCAGCAGCGGAAGTCCCCGGGTTTATGGCTACACCTTC
D gene: NA; V gene: TRBV7-2; clone size: NA; J gene: TRBJ2-1; CDR3 protein: CASSLAGSPNEQFF; CDR3 DNA: TGTGCCAGCAGCTTAGCCGGGAGCCCTAATGAGCAGTTCTTC
D gene: TRBD1; V gene: TRBV4-2; clone size: NA; J gene: TRBJ1-2; CDR3 protein: CASSQVEGQLNYGYTF; CDR3 DNA: TGTGCCAGCAGCCAAGTCGAGGGACAGCTCAACTATGGCTACACCTTC
D gene: TRBD1; V gene: TRBV29-1; clone size: NA; J gene: TRBJ2-1; CDR3 protein: CSVEPDRARIF; CDR3 DNA: TGCAGCGTTGAGCCTGACAGGGCCCGGATCTTC
D gene: TRBD1; V gene: TRBV6-5; clone size: NA; J gene: TRBJ1-1; CDR3 protein: CASSYSGQMNTEAFF; CDR3 DNA: TGTGCCAGCAGTTACTCGGGACAGATGAACACTGAAGCTTTCTTT
D gene: NA; V gene: TRBV7-9; clone size: NA; J gene: TRBJ1-6; CDR3 protein: CASSLAGGSPLHF; CDR3 DNA: TGTGCCAGCAGCTTGGCGGGGGGTTCACCCCTCCACTTT
D gene: TRBD1; V gene: TRBV19; clone size: medium-sized; J gene: TRBJ1-5; CDR3 protein: CASSEQGNQPQHF; CDR3 DNA: TGTGCCAGTAGTGAACAGGGGAATCAGCCCCAGCATTTT
D gene: TRBD1; V gene: TRBV10-3; clone size: NA; J gene: TRBJ2-7; CDR3 protein: CAIREQGAQYEQYF; CDR3 DNA: TGTGCCATCAGGGAACAGGGGGCGCAATACGAGCAGTACTTC
D gene: NA; V gene: TRBV2; clone size: NA; J gene: TRBJ1-1; CDR3 protein: CASSEGRGRHRLNTEAFF; CDR3 DNA: TGTGCCAGCAGTGAAGGTAGAGGGAGACACCGGTTGAACACTGAAGCTTTCTTT
D gene: TRBD1; V gene: TRBV9; clone size: NA; J gene: TRBJ1-1; CDR3 protein: CASSVAGQGVGGTEAFF; CDR3 DNA: TGTGCCAGCAGCGTAGCGGGACAGGGGGTTGGTGGCACTGAAGCTTTCTTT
D gene: NA; V gene: TRBV7-9; clone size: NA; J gene: TRBJ2-3; CDR3 protein: CASSSREGSIFLQYTQYF; CDR3 DNA: TGTGCCAGCAGCTCTCGGGAAGGGTCAATATTTTTACAGTATACGCAGTATTTT
D gene: TRBD1; V gene: TRBV19; clone size: NA; J gene: TRBJ1-2; CDR3 protein: CASSPTGTDARLGGYTF; CDR3 DNA: TGTGCCAGTAGTCCGACCGGGACAGATGCTCGTTTGGGGGGCTACACCTTC
D gene: NA; V gene: TRBV7-3; clone size: NA; J gene: TRBJ1-6; CDR3 protein: CASSPRGTDNSPLHF; CDR3 DNA: TGTGCCAGCAGCCCGCGGGGGACGGATAATTCACCCCTCCACTTT
D gene: NA; V gene: TRBV4-1; clone size: NA; J gene: TRBJ1-3; CDR3 protein: CASSPEWGAASGNTIYF; CDR3 DNA: TGCGCCAGCAGCCCGGAGTGGGGCGCCGCCTCTGGAAACACCATATATTTT